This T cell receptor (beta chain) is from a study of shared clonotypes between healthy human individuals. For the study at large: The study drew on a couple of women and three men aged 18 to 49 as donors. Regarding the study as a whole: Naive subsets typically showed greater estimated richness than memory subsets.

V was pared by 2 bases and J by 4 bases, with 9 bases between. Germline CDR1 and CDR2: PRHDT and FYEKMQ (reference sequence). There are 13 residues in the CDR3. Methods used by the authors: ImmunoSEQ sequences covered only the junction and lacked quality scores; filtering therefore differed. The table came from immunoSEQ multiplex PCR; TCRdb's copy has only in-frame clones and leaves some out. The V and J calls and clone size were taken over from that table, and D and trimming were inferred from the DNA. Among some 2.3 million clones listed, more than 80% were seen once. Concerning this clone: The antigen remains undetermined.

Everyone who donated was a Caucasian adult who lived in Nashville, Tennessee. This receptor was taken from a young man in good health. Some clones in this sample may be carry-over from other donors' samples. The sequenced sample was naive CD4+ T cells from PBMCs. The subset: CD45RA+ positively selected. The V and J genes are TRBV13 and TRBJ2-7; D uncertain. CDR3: CASSLNPMYEQYF. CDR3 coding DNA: TGTGCCAGCAGCTTAAACCCGATGTACGAGCAGTACTTC.